Below are 6 T cell receptor beta chains sequenced from a single sample in a study of cytotoxic CD8 clonotypes in ibrutinib-treated CLL. Produced via immunoSEQ multiplex PCR; TCRdb's table is partial and in-frame only. The data show 160,000 or so clones, roughly 80% seen once. The sequenced sample was PBMCs, obtained after 24 months of ibrutinib treatment. Every receptor here comes from a human donor with chronic lymphocytic leukemia.

The chain carries TRBV6-5 and TRBJ2-7; 8 bases match TRBD2. The CDR3 runs to 15 residues. The J segment lost 2 bases and the V segment lost 2 bases, leaving 5 bases of the junction unmatched. Germline-derived CDR1 and CDR2 are MNHEY and SVGAGI. In DNA form, the CDR3 reads TGTGCCAGCAGTTACAGCGGGGGTACGACCTACGAGCAGTACTTC. The encoded protein is CASSYSGGTTYEQYF.

This clone was observed a handful of times. The gene calls are TRBV5-6 and TRBJ1-2; TRBD1 is a possible D gene (6 bases). V was trimmed by 5 bases and J by 2 bases, leaving 16 bases between them. CDR1 is SGHDT and CDR2 is YYEEEE in the germline V gene. CDR3 length: 15 amino acids. CDR3 residues: CASRLGQLANYGYTF. The CDR3 nucleotides read TGTGCCAGCAGATTAGGACAGCTAGCCAACTATGGCTACACCTTC.

The genes are TRBV30 and TRBJ2-7; 9 positions match TRBD2. Germline CDR1 reads GTSNPN; CDR2 reads SVGIG (reference sequence). This CDR3 spans 11 amino acids. The J segment lost 7 bases and the V segment lost 7 bases, leaving 5 bases of the junction unmatched. The CDR3 DNA reads as TGTGCCTCGGGACTAGCCAATGAGCAGTACTTC. This encodes CASGLANEQYF.

The chain carries TRBV19 and TRBJ2-5; weak D call: TRBD2 (5 bases). This CDR3 is 14 amino acids long. Trimming took off 5 bases at V and 5 bases at J, with 15 bases between the two ends. Germline V gene sequence: CDR1 LNHDA, CDR2 SQIVND (reference sequence). The chain's CDR3 is CASSSRMGSETQYF. The CDR3 nucleotides are TGTGCCAGTAGTTCCCGGATGGGGAGCGAGACCCAGTACTTC.

The genes are TRBV28 and TRBJ2-6; D is undetermined. Trimming cost V 3 bases and J 2 bases, with 8 bases left between them. The germline gives CDR1 MDHEN, CDR2 SYDVKM. This CDR3 spans 15 amino acids. For the CDR3, the DNA is TGTGCCAGCAGTTTTGTTAGGGCTGGGGCCAACGTCCTGACTTTC. Its protein is CASSFVRAGANVLTF.

V usage is TRBV27 and J usage is TRBJ1-5; TRBD1 might be the D (6 bases). The CDR3 length is 14 residues. CDR1 and CDR2 from the germline V gene are MNHEY and SMNVEV (reference sequence). V was shortened by 3 bases and J by 5 bases, with 11 bases between the two germline ends. CDR3 in amino acids: CASSLRGLYQPQHF. The CDR3, as DNA: TGTGCCAGCAGTTTGCGGGGGCTTTATCAGCCCCAGCATTTT.